Listed here are 27 T cell receptor beta chains from one sample, sequenced in a study of cytomegalovirus exposure and HLA in healthy donors. Researchers ran the PCR with 60 Vbeta and 13 Jbeta primers. Profiled with immunoSEQ multiplex PCR; TCRdb holds only in-frame clones, not every one. The data show 60,000 or so clones, approximately 77% seen once. The specimen was PBMCs. These receptors all come from a woman aged 40 to 50 in good health and CMV-seropositive.

This clone occurred once. The chain combines TRBV5-6 with TRBJ1-4, with D possibly matching TRBD1 (6 bases). Trimming pared 4 bases from V and 5 bases from J, leaving 15 bases between. This CDR3 is 15 amino acids long. Germline lookup yields CDR1 SGHDT and CDR2 YYEEEE. CDR3 protein: CASSPAPGANEKLFF. The DNA for the CDR3 is TGTGCCAGCAGCCCGGCCCCAGGGGCGAATGAAAAACTGTTTTTT.

With respect to this clone: The junction departs from germline at one end; a sequencing error may be responsible. The chain is built from TRBV7-7 and TRBJ2-7; 7 bases align to TRBD1. This CDR3 has 13 residues. Germline CDR1 reads SSHAT; CDR2 reads FNYEAQ (reference sequence). The CDR3 here is CASSAGTAYEQYF. Written as DNA, the CDR3 is TGTGCTAGCAGCGCCGGGACAGCCTACGAGCAGTACTTC.

This chain uses TRBV15 with TRBJ1-6; D gene unclear. V was pared by 2 bases and J by 6 bases, with 5 bases between. The CDR3 loop spans 13 amino acids. Per germline, CDR1 LNHNV and CDR2 YYDKDF (reference sequence). The CDR3 protein is CATSRSFNSPLHF. The DNA for the CDR3 is TGTGCCACCAGCAGATCATTTAATTCACCCCTCCACTTT.

V usage is TRBV25-1 and J usage is TRBJ1-2, with D possibly being TRBD1 (5 bases). The CDR3 spans 13 residues. V lost 4 bases to trimming and J lost 8 bases, with 14 bases between them. Germline CDR1 and CDR2: MGHDK and SYGVNS. The CDR3 sequence: CASSVMRGGGYTF. The CDR3, as DNA: TGTGCCAGCAGTGTGATGAGGGGAGGAGGCTACACCTTC.

The rearrangement links TRBV21-1 to TRBJ1-5. TRBV21-1 is a pseudogene segment. The CDR3 is 16 amino acids. The CDR3 nucleotides read TGTGCCAGCAGCAAAGCAAGAGGAGGGATCGGTCAGCCCCAGCATTTT. It codes for CASSKARGGIGQPQHF.

The V and J genes are TRBV7-9 and TRBJ2-6, with D possibly being TRBD1 (5 bases). The CDR3 runs to 14 residues. Germline CDR1 SEHNR, CDR2 FQNEAQ (reference sequence). V shed 5 bases and J shed 12 bases, with 17 bases lying between them. CDR3 region: CASSPETATSVLTF. The CDR3 coding sequence is TGTGCCAGCAGCCCGGAGACAGCCACCTCCGTCCTGACTTTC. Complete variable domain (other parts from reference TRBV7-9 and TRBJ2-6): DTGVSQNPRHKITKRGQNVTFRCDPISEHNRLYWYRQTLGQGPEFLTYFQNEAQLEKSRLLSDRFSAERPKGSFSTLEIQRTEQGDSAMYLCASSPETATSVLTFGAGSRLTVL.

The rearrangement uses TRBV30 and TRBJ1-2, with D possibly TRBD1 on 6 matching bases. Trimming took off 0 bases at V and 7 bases at J, with 12 bases between the two ends. From germline, CDR1 is GTSNPN and CDR2 SVGIG (reference sequence). The CDR3 is 13 amino acids. CDR3 loop: CAWSVGGAGGYTF. Here the CDR3 DNA reads TGTGCCTGGAGTGTAGGGGGGGCCGGTGGCTACACCTTC.

This chain joins TRBV5-1 and TRBJ2-7; 9 positions match TRBD1. Trimming took 4 bases from V and 3 from J; bases not matched to a gene: 8. The length of the CDR3 is 15 residues. Germline V gene sequence: CDR1 SGHRS, CDR2 YFSETQ. The CDR3 loop is CASSPGTGLNYEQYF. Written as DNA, the CDR3 is TGCGCCAGCAGCCCCGGGACAGGGTTAAACTACGAGCAGTACTTC.

As regards this clone: Different DNA sequences within this sample yield the same CDR3. The J gene is TRBJ2-3, the V gene TRBV19; weak D call: TRBD2 (6 bases). This CDR3 is built from 14 residues. Germline CDR1 is LNHDA and CDR2 is SQIVND (reference sequence). V was trimmed by 3 bases and J by 1 base, leaving 8 bases between them. This CDR3 is CASSIGGGTDTQYF. For the CDR3, the DNA is TGTGCCAGTAGTATCGGGGGTGGCACAGATACGCAGTATTTT.

A word on this clone: The junction and the germline gene differ at one end; a read error may be behind it. Additional DNA sequences in this sample encode the identical CDR3. The chain couples TRBV6-5 to TRBJ1-2; no firm D call. CDR1 is MNHEY and CDR2 is SVGAGI in the germline V gene. The CDR3 covers 16 residues. This chain's CDR3 is CASSYSGRRANYGYTF. CDR3 in DNA: TGTGCCAGCAGTTACTCTGGGAGGAGAGCTAATTATGGCTACACCTTC.

This clone was picked up one time. This chain connects TRBV10-3 to TRBJ2-5; TRBD1 agrees at 9 bases. Judging by the DNA end, TRBJ2-7 fits better; the J call may be wrong. The germline CDR1 and CDR2 sequences are ENHRY and SYGVKD. The CDR3 covers 13 residues. CDR3 in amino acids: CAISGTGWGEQYF. CDR3 nucleotides: TGTGCCATCTCCGGGACAGGGTGGGGCGAGCAGTACTTC.

V and J are TRBV27 and TRBJ1-4, with a possible D match to TRBD1 (5 bases). Germline CDR1 and CDR2: MNHEY and SMNVEV (reference sequence). The CDR3 has 14 residues. V gave up 3 bases and J gave up 8 bases, with 13 bases separating them. DNA for the CDR3: TGTGCCAGCAGTTTCGGCAGGGAAGGCGAAAAACTGTTTTTT. Amino acids: CASSFGREGEKLFF.

The chain is built from TRBV30 and TRBJ1-6; D gene uncertain. There are 12 residues in the CDR3. The germline gives CDR1 GTSNPN, CDR2 SVGIG (reference sequence). The germline V and J ends were trimmed by 4 bases and 7 bases, with 8 bases remaining between them. This CDR3 reads CAWMGGNSPLHF. The CDR3 DNA reads TGTGCCTGGATGGGAGGGAATTCACCCCTCCACTTT. The whole variable domain, remainder taken from reference TRBV30 and TRBJ1-6, is SQTIHQWPATLVQPVGSPLSLECTVEGTSNPNLYWYRQAAGRGLQLLFYSVGIGQISSEVPQNLSASRPQDRQFILSSKKLLLSDSGFYLCAWMGGNSPLHFGNGTRLTVT.

The chain uses TRBV30 and TRBJ2-7; TRBD1 aligns across 9 bases. Trimming at V came to 2 bases and at J to 6 bases, leaving 5 bases not matched to a gene. The CDR3 is made up of 13 amino acids. CDR1 GTSNPN and CDR2 SVGIG come from the germline V gene (reference sequence). In nucleotides, the CDR3 is TGTGCCTGGAGTACTGGACAGGGGATCGAGCAGTACTTC. Protein sequence: CAWSTGQGIEQYF.

V gene TRBV11-2 combines with J gene TRBJ2-7; 10 positions agree with TRBD1. V gave up 1 base and J gave up 6 bases; unmatched junction bases: 6. The CDR3 loop spans 15 amino acids. Germline V lookup: CDR1 SGHAT, CDR2 FQNNGV. The CDR3 DNA is TGTGCCAGCAGCTTAGTAGGACAGGGGGGACTCGAGCAGTACTTC. Protein sequence: CASSLVGQGGLEQYF.

CDR3: CASSIHTQGGTQPQHF. Written as DNA, the CDR3 is TGTGCCAGTAGTATACATACGCAGGGAGGCACTCAGCCCCAGCATTTT. The gene calls are TRBV19 and TRBJ1-5; perhaps TRBD1 as D (5 bases). This CDR3 is built from 16 residues. Germline V gene sequence: CDR1 LNHDA, CDR2 SQIVND (reference sequence). V was cut by 2 bases and J by 6 bases, with 17 bases left in between.

This sequence joins TRBV4-1 and TRBJ2-1; tentative D call: TRBD2 (5 bases). The ends were cut back, 3 bases at V and 0 bases at J, with 9 bases in the middle. The CDR3 totals 15 residues. The germline CDR1 and CDR2 sequences are MGHRA and YSYEKL. The CDR3 region is CASSQEARSYNEQFF. CDR3 nucleotide sequence: TGCGCCAGCAGCCAGGAGGCACGCTCCTACAATGAGCAGTTCTTC.

In DNA, the CDR3 is TGTGCCTGGACGCGGACAGGTACGGGGGAAAAACTGTTTTTT. Translating gives CAWTRTGTGEKLFF. The V gene is TRBV30, the J gene TRBJ1-4, with 7 nucleotides matching TRBD1. The CDR3 sequence is 14 residues long. Germline CDR1 and CDR2: GTSNPN and SVGIG (reference sequence). The V gene end was trimmed by 4 bases and the J gene end by 8 bases; junction bases not matched to a gene: 10.

The J gene is TRBJ1-1, the V gene TRBV10-3, with TRBD1 matching over 9 bases. CDR3 size: 18 residues. The V and J ends lost 3 bases and 6 bases, in that order; junction bases with no gene match: 17. Germline V gene lookup returns CDR1 ENHRY and CDR2 SYGVKD. The CDR3 reads CAISETRDRVLGFSEAFF. CDR3 sequence (DNA): TGTGCCATCAGTGAAACCCGGGACAGGGTTTTGGGTTTCTCTGAAGCTTTCTTT.

This chain uses TRBV6-5 with TRBJ2-2; tentative D call: TRBD2 (5 bases). V was pared by 4 bases and J by 5 bases, with 14 bases between. Germline V gene data show CDR1 as MNHEY and CDR2 as SVGAGI. The CDR3 consists of 15 residues. The CDR3 DNA reads as TGTGCCAGCAGTTCAGGACGGGGAGTTACCGGGGAGCTGTTTTTT. As protein: CASSSGRGVTGELFF.

In regard to this clone: Relative to the germline gene, one junction end is altered; a read error may explain this. The V gene is TRBV7-9, the J gene TRBJ1-2, with 7 bases that match TRBD1. Germline CDR1 and CDR2: SEHNR and FQNEAQ (reference sequence). There are 16 residues in the CDR3. CDR3 region: CSSSPVDRFEVDGYTF. In nucleotides, the CDR3 is TGTTCCAGCAGCCCTGTGGACAGGTTCGAGGTGGATGGCTACACCTTC.

The chain has TRBV11-2 and TRBJ2-3, with a possible D match to TRBD2 (5 bases). There are 14 residues in the CDR3. CDR1 SGHAT and CDR2 FQNNGV come from the germline V gene. V dropped 3 bases and J dropped 4 bases, with 11 bases sitting between them. The CDR3 protein is CASSFQRVADTQYF. The CDR3 region has the DNA TGTGCCAGCAGCTTTCAGAGGGTCGCAGATACGCAGTATTTT.

This chain joins TRBV7-9 and TRBJ2-7; possibly TRBD2 for D (5 bases). The length of the CDR3 is 13 residues. V was pared by 5 bases and J by 5 bases, with 13 bases between. Germline CDR1 SEHNR, CDR2 FQNEAQ (reference sequence). DNA of the CDR3: TGTGCCAGCAGCCCGGGGAGACGTGACGAGCAGTACTTC. The encoded protein is CASSPGRRDEQYF.

The genes are TRBV11-2 and TRBJ2-5, with TRBD1 matching 9 bases. Trimming at V came to 0 bases and at J to 5 bases, leaving 4 bases not matched to a gene. Germline V gene data show CDR1 as SGHAT and CDR2 as FQNNGV. This CDR3 region has 15 residues. CDR3 sequence (DNA): TGTGCCAGCAGCTTAGAGGGGACAGGGTGGGAGACCCAGTACTTC. Protein: CASSLEGTGWETQYF.

The chain combines TRBV10-1 with TRBJ1-1, with a possible D match to TRBD1 (6 bases). Trimming took 2 bases from V and 1 from J, leaving 11 bases between them. CDR1 and CDR2 (germline): WNHNN, SYGVQD (reference sequence). The CDR3 is made up of 15 amino acids. The CDR3 reads CASSEGAGANTEAFF. Here the CDR3 DNA reads TGCGCCAGCAGTGAGGGGGCAGGGGCGAACACTGAAGCTTTCTTT.

V is TRBV19 and J is TRBJ1-6; 7 bases agree with TRBD1. This CDR3 is built from 15 residues. The germline gives CDR1 LNHDA, CDR2 SQIVND (reference sequence). With V trimmed by 10 bases and J by 0 bases, 6 bases remained unmatched. CDR3 nucleotide sequence: TGTGCCACCCAGGGGGTAAGCTCCTATAATTCACCCCTCCACTTT. Translated, it gives CATQGVSSYNSPLHF.

The rearrangement joins TRBV18 to TRBJ2-3, with 9 positions matching TRBD2. The germline gives CDR1 KGHSH, CDR2 LQKENI. This CDR3 region has 15 residues. V was pared by 3 bases and J by 4 bases, with 5 bases of the junction left unmatched. The CDR3, as DNA: TGTGCCAGCTCACCCTTTAGCGGGGGCGCAGATACGCAGTATTTT. It specifies CASSPFSGGADTQYF.